The 22 T cell receptor beta chains listed next were all sequenced from one sample in a study of cytomegalovirus exposure and HLA in healthy donors. Primers included in the PCR were 60 Vbeta and 13 Jbeta primers. Sequencing was performed with immunoSEQ multiplex PCR; in TCRdb, only in-frame clones are kept and a portion is missing. The sample yields approximately 140,000 clones, just over 70% seen once. The sample was PBMCs. All receptors come from a woman aged 60-70 years in good health and CMV-seropositive.

This clone was recorded only once. The rearrangement links TRBV9 to TRBJ2-5, with 8 positions matching TRBD2. The CDR3 totals 15 residues. The V segment lost 3 bases and the J segment 1 base; nucleotides outside the gene matches: 5. Germline-derived CDR1 and CDR2 are SGDLS and YYNGEE. The CDR3 loop is CASSAPGTSQETQYF. Here the CDR3 DNA reads TGTGCCAGCAGCGCACCCGGGACTAGCCAAGAGACCCAGTACTTC.

V is TRBV6-5 and J is TRBJ1-1; TRBD1 is a possible D gene (5 bases). The CDR3 is 13 amino acids. Germline values: CDR1 MNHEY, CDR2 SVGAGI. With 6 bases removed from V and 1 base from J, the gap between germline ends came to 9 bases. The CDR3: CASRMGRNTEAFF. The CDR3 region has the DNA TGTGCCAGCAGGATGGGGCGGAACACTGAAGCTTTCTTT.

The chain carries TRBV20-1 and TRBJ2-5, with D tentatively TRBD2 (6 bases). Germline V gene lookup returns CDR1 DFQATT and CDR2 SNEGSKA (reference sequence). The CDR3 contains 11 residues. The CDR3 reads CSDRDLETQYF. In DNA form, the CDR3 reads TGCAGCGACCGGGACTTAGAGACCCAGTACTTC.

CDR3 coding DNA: TGTGCCAGCAGTGTACAGGGTGGGAATCAGCCCCAGCATTTT. This sequence encodes CASSVQGGNQPQHF. The rearrangement joins TRBV6-5 to TRBJ1-5; D possibly corresponds to TRBD1 (6 bases). Germline V CDR1 and CDR2: MNHEY, SVGAGI. The length of the CDR3 is 14 residues. Deletions cut 5 bases from V and 4 bases from J, with 12 bases between.

The chain couples TRBV5-5 to TRBJ1-2, with D tentatively TRBD1 (6 bases). The CDR3 totals 16 residues. The germline CDR1 and CDR2 sequences are SGHKS and YYEKEE (reference sequence). Trimming shortened V by 4 bases and J by 2 bases, and 18 bases separated the two germline ends. The chain's CDR3 is CASSPGTPRSNYGYTF. CDR3 DNA sequence: TGTGCCAGCAGCCCCGGGACACCGCGTTCCAACTATGGCTACACCTTC.

The rearrangement joins TRBV9 to TRBJ1-1; a possible D gene is TRBD1 (5 bases). V lost 4 bases, J lost 1 base, and 11 bases lay in between. Germline CDR1 is SGDLS and CDR2 is YYNGEE. This CDR3 contains 14 residues. The CDR3 nucleotides read TGTGCCAGCAGCCCTCGACAGCCGAACACTGAAGCTTTCTTT. Its translation is CASSPRQPNTEAFF.

The rearrangement links TRBV7-8 to TRBJ1-1; no definite D call. This CDR3 comprises 14 residues. Germline lookup yields CDR1 SGHVS and CDR2 FQNEAQ. Trimming took off 1 base at V and 4 bases at J, with 10 bases between the two ends. For the CDR3, the DNA is TGTGCCAGCAGCTTAGAGTCCCACGGCACTGAAGCTTTCTTT. This gives the protein CASSLESHGTEAFF.

The chain joins TRBV11-3 to TRBJ1-4, with D hard to call. The V gene lost 3 bases and the J gene lost 4 bases, with 9 bases spanning the gap. Germline CDR1 reads SGHNT; CDR2 reads YENEEA. CDR3 length equals 14 residues. CDR3 residues: CASSFLRVNEKLFF. The CDR3 DNA sequence: TGTGCCAGCAGCTTCCTGAGGGTTAATGAAAAACTGTTTTTT.

The rearrangement uses TRBV2 and TRBJ1-1, with unresolved D. V lost 4 bases, J lost 0 bases, and 9 bases lay in between. Germline V gene sequence: CDR1 SNHLY, CDR2 FYNNEI. CDR3 length equals 14 residues. For the CDR3, the DNA is TGTGCCAGCAGTGGGTACAGCATGAACACTGAAGCTTTCTTT. The encoded protein is CASSGYSMNTEAFF.

The chain combines TRBV11-3 with TRBJ2-3; TRBD1 matches 8 bases. Trimming removed 5 bases from V and 5 bases from J; junction bases left unmatched: 15. There are 17 residues in the CDR3. CDR1 SGHNT and CDR2 YENEEA come from the germline V gene. CDR3 bases: TGTGCCAGCAGCCCTGGGACAGGCGCCTCCGAAGGAGATACGCAGTATTTT. Amino acid sequence: CASSPGTGASEGDTQYF.

This clone was seen a few times. The genes are TRBV9 and TRBJ1-6; TRBD1 aligns across 10 bases. The junction had 16 bases not matched to a gene; V was cut back by 3 bases and J by 10 bases. The CDR3 is 18 residues long. The germline V gene has CDR1 SGDLS and CDR2 YYNGEE. The chain's CDR3 is CASSEGSWGDRGRSPLHF. For the CDR3, the DNA is TGTGCCAGCAGCGAGGGGTCTTGGGGGGACAGGGGTCGGTCACCCCTCCACTTT.

This chain joins TRBV7-9 and TRBJ1-2; D not resolved. CDR1 SEHNR and CDR2 FQNEAQ come from the germline V gene (reference sequence). The V gene lost 2 bases and the J gene lost 5 bases, with 12 bases spanning the gap. CDR3 size: 14 residues. CDR3 protein: CASSLSDGLYGYTF. In nucleotides, the CDR3 is TGTGCCAGCAGCTTATCGGACGGACTGTATGGCTACACCTTC.

The chain combines TRBV13 with TRBJ2-7; TRBD2 agrees at 7 bases. CDR3 size: 15 residues. Trimming at V came to 0 bases and at J to 9 bases, leaving 11 bases not matched to a gene. Germline-derived CDR1 and CDR2 are PRHDT and FYEKMQ (reference sequence). The CDR3 DNA is TGTGCCAGCAGCTTAGGCTCGCTGGCCTCGGGAGGGCAGTACTTC. Its translation: CASSLGSLASGGQYF.

This chain uses TRBV5-1 with TRBJ2-5, with D unclear. CDR3 length: 13 amino acids. The germline V gene encodes CDR1 SGHRS and CDR2 YFSETQ. V shed 4 bases and J shed 2 bases, with 9 bases lying between them. CDR3 amino acids: CASSPPLQETQYF. Here the CDR3 DNA reads TGCGCCAGCAGCCCCCCCCTTCAAGAGACCCAGTACTTC.

CDR3 protein: CASSLRQGGQPQHF. The CDR3 DNA follows: TGTGCCAGCAGCCTACGACAGGGTGGACAGCCCCAGCATTTT. The V and J genes are TRBV11-2 and TRBJ1-5; 7 bases map to TRBD1. The CDR3 runs to 14 residues. V shed 5 bases, J shed 7 bases, and the junction held 8 bases outside the gene matches. Germline CDR1 is SGHAT and CDR2 is FQNNGV. The whole variable domain, remainder taken from reference TRBV11-2 and TRBJ1-5, is EAGVAQSPRYKIIEKRQSVAFWCNPISGHATLYWYQQILGQGPKLLIQFQNNGVVDDSQLPKDRFSAERLKGVDSTLKIQPAKLEDSAVYLCASSLRQGGQPQHFGDGTRLSIL.

The chain is built from TRBV2 and TRBJ1-6; no clear D gene. In germline, CDR1 is SNHLY, CDR2 FYNNEI. The CDR3 has 11 residues. V dropped 4 bases and J dropped 14 bases, with 9 bases sitting between them. The DNA for the CDR3 is TGTGCCAGCAGTGGCCCCCTATCCCTCCACTTT. Amino acids: CASSGPLSLHF.

This chain uses TRBV5-6 with TRBJ2-3; 8 positions agree with TRBD2. The germline CDR1 and CDR2 sequences are SGHDT and YYEEEE. This CDR3 is 13 amino acids long. Trimming cost V 4 bases and J 4 bases; bases outside gene matches: 2. The CDR3 here is CASSPGGPDTQYF. The CDR3 coding sequence is TGTGCCAGCAGCCCGGGAGGGCCAGATACGCAGTATTTT.

The CDR3: CASSLRGSSYNSPLHF. CDR3 nucleotide sequence: TGCGCCAGCAGCTTAAGGGGAAGCTCCTATAATTCACCCCTCCACTTT. The chain recombines TRBV5-1 with TRBJ1-6, with D perhaps TRBD1 (5 bases). The germline gives CDR1 SGHRS, CDR2 YFSETQ. The V gene lost 2 bases and the J gene lost 0 bases, with 9 bases spanning the gap. This CDR3 comprises 16 residues.

The rearrangement links TRBV7-9 to TRBJ2-7; D is ambiguous. V was pared by 8 bases and J by 2 bases, with 16 bases between. This CDR3 is built from 14 residues. Germline CDR1 reads SEHNR; CDR2 reads FQNEAQ (reference sequence). The CDR3 protein is CASRSSSATYEQYF. CDR3 DNA: TGTGCCAGCCGGTCCAGCTCAGCGACCTACGAGCAGTACTTC.

The V gene is TRBV6-5, the J gene TRBJ1-2; D may be TRBD1 (5 bases). Germline lookup yields CDR1 MNHEY and CDR2 SVGAGI. The germline V and J ends were trimmed by 6 bases and 8 bases, with 19 bases remaining between them. The CDR3 is 14 residues long. CDR3 bases: TGTGCCAGCAGCGACCTACAGGATTCCGGAGGCTACACCTTC. Protein: CASSDLQDSGGYTF.

This chain joins TRBV29-1 and TRBJ2-7; TRBD1 agrees at 7 bases. From germline, CDR1 is SQVTM and CDR2 ANQGSEA. V lost 1 base and J lost 2; bases outside the gene matches: 5. The CDR3 loop spans 14 amino acids. CDR3 nucleotide sequence: TGCAGCGTTGAAGTCACTACAGGGGCCTACGAGCAGTACTTC. This codes for CSVEVTTGAYEQYF.

V usage is TRBV7-9 and J usage is TRBJ1-4; D is uncertain. The CDR3 sequence is 11 residues long. Trimming removed 5 bases at V and 4 bases at J, with 2 bases between. In germline, CDR1 is SEHNR, CDR2 FQNEAQ (reference sequence). The CDR3 spells CASSHNEKLFF. Here the CDR3 DNA reads TGTGCCAGCAGCCATAATGAAAAACTGTTTTTT. Combining the CDR3 with reference TRBV7-9 and TRBJ1-4 gives the whole variable domain DTGVSQNPRHKITKRGQNVTFRCDPISEHNRLYWYRQTLGQGPEFLTYFQNEAQLEKSRLLSDRFSAERPKGSFSTLEIQRTEQGDSAMYLCASSHNEKLFFGSGTQLSVL.